This TCR beta chain was sequenced in a study of control samples from healthy donors and cancer patients. The method was immunoSEQ multiplex PCR; TCRdb's version includes in-frame clones alone and lacks a portion of them. The sample lists 80,000 or so clones; around 94% were seen once. Germline V gene sequence: CDR1 SNHLY, CDR2 FYNNEI. V trimming: 7 bases; J trimming: 7 bases; junction bases outside the gene matches: 9. This CDR3 region has 14 residues. The clonotype comes from a woman in her forties in good health. This chain links TRBV2 with TRBJ1-4, with 7 bases identical to TRBD1. The sequenced sample consisted of blood. The CDR3 DNA sequence: TGTGCCAGCATTTGGCAGGGGGGAGGTGAAAAACTGTTTTTT. Translation: CASIWQGGGEKLFF.